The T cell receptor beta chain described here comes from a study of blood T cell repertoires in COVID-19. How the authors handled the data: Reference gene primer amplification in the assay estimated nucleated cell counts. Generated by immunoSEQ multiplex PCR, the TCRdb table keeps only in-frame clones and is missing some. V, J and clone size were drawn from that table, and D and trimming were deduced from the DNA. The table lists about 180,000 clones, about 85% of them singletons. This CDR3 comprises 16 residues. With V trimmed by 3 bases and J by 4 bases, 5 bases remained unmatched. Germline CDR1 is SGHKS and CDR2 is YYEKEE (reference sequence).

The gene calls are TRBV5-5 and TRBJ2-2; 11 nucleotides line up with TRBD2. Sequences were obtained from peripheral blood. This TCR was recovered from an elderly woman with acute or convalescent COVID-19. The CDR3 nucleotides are TGTGCCAGCAGCTCCCTAGCGGGAGGCGGCACCGGGGAGCTGTTTTTT. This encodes CASSSLAGGGTGELFF.